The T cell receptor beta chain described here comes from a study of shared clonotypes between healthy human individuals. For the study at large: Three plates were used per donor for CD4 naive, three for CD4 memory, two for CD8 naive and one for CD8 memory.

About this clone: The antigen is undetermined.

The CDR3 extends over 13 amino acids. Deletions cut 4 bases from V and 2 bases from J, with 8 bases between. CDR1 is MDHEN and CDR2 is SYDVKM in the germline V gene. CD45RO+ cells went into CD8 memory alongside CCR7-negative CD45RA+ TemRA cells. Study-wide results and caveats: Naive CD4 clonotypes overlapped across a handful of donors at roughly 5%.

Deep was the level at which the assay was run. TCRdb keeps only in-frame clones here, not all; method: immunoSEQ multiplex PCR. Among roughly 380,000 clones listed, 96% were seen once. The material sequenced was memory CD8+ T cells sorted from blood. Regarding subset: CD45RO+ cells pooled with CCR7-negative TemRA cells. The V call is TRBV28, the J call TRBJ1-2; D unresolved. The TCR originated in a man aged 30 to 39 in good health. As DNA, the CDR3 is TGTGCCAGCAGTTCCTCCGACAACTATGGCTACACCTTC. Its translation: CASSSSDNYGYTF.